This T cell receptor (beta chain) was retrieved from a study of blood T cell repertoires in COVID-19. Study-level background: Specimens from acute and convalescent COVID-19 originated in the United States, Italy and Spain. Sources were T cells, B-cell-depleted T cells, or PBMCs; the material itself was cDNA or gDNA.

As processed by the authors: Estimation of nucleated cell counts relied on the amplification of reference gene primers. Measured with immunoSEQ multiplex PCR; TCRdb has only the in-frame clones, and not every one. The V and J calls and clone size were taken over from that table, and D and trimming were inferred from the DNA. The sample contains about 150,000 clones, approximately 90% of which appear only once. Source material: peripheral blood. The receptor was isolated from a woman aged 40 to 50 with acute or convalescent COVID-19.

The CDR3 DNA reads as TGTGCCAGCTCAGATGACAGGGCTAAAAGAGAGCAGTACTTC. This sequence encodes CASSDDRAKREQYF. The V gene is TRBV18, the J gene TRBJ2-7; the match to TRBD1 covers 7 bases. V shed 5 bases, J shed 7 bases, and the junction held 11 bases outside the gene matches. The V gene's germline CDR1 is KGHSH and CDR2 LQKENI. The CDR3 is 14 amino acids.